A single sample gave rise to the 24 T cell receptor beta chains below, sequenced in a study of T cells after yellow fever vaccination. TCRdb passed the 5' RACE reads through MiXCR, listing each CDR3 protein once. The sample shows more than 300,000 distinct CDR3 sequences, roughly a tenth of them seen only once. The source was CD4+ T cells sorted from PBMCs, collected 45 days after the yellow fever booster vaccination. The receptors come from a man younger than 35 who received the YFV17D yellow fever vaccine.

This clonotype was found many times. This chain joins TRBV10-3 and TRBJ2-1; 12 bases align to TRBD2. This CDR3 region has 17 residues. J lost 2 bases, V lost 6 bases, and 8 bases had no gene match. The germline CDR1 and CDR2 sequences are ENHRY and SYGVKD. The CDR3: CAISSTSGGPPYNEQFF. The CDR3 region has the DNA TGTGCCATCAGCTCCACTAGCGGGGGGCCCCCCTACAATGAGCAGTTCTTC.

The genes are TRBV7-2 and TRBJ2-3, with 9 bases identical to TRBD2. V lost 1 base, J lost 2 bases, and 4 bases stayed unmatched. Germline V gene data show CDR1 as SGHTA and CDR2 as FQGNSA. The CDR3 runs 16 residues. The CDR3 sequence: CASSLVAGGNTDTQYF. As DNA, the CDR3 is TGTGCCAGCAGCTTAGTGGCGGGGGGGAACACAGATACGCAGTATTTT.

The chain is built from TRBV11-3 and TRBJ2-6, with D hard to call. Germline CDR1 reads SGHNT; CDR2 reads YENEEA. Trimming removed 5 bases from V and 3 bases from J, with 11 bases in between. This CDR3 comprises 15 residues. The CDR3 coding sequence is TGTGCCAGCAGCCCCCGAGGAGATGGGGCCAACGTCCTGACTTTC. Translated, it gives CASSPRGDGANVLTF. The complete variable domain, with remaining parts taken from reference TRBV11-3 and TRBJ2-6, reads EAGVVQSPRYKIIEKKQPVAFWCNPISGHNTLYWYLQNLGQGPELLIRYENEEAVDDSQLPKDRFSAERLKGVDSTLKIQPAELGDSAVYLCASSPRGDGANVLTFGAGSRLTVL.

This sequence joins TRBV4-1 and TRBJ1-1; TRBD1 might be the D (6 bases). This CDR3 has 16 amino acids. The V gene's germline CDR1 is MGHRA and CDR2 YSYEKL. Between the trimmed V and J ends, which lost 4 bases and 1 base, there was a span of 16 bases. Written as DNA, the CDR3 is TGCGCCAGCAGCCCGACAGGATCCCTTAGGAACACTGAAGCTTTCTTT. It specifies CASSPTGSLRNTEAFF.

The V and J genes are TRBV19 and TRBJ1-2; tentatively, D is TRBD1 (6 bases). Germline V lookup: CDR1 LNHDA, CDR2 SQIVND (reference sequence). Trimming left V 5 bases short and J 2 bases short, with 9 bases between. This CDR3 contains 13 residues. CDR3 residues: CASSGQLNYGYTF. CDR3 coding DNA: TGTGCCAGTAGTGGACAGCTAAACTATGGCTACACCTTC. The full variable domain, in which reference TRBV19 and TRBJ1-2 provide the parts outside the CDR3, is DGGITQSPKYLFRKEGQNVTLSCEQNLNHDAMYWYRQDPGQGLRLIYYSQIVNDFQKGDIAEGYSVSREKKESFPLTVTSAQKNPTAFYLCASSGQLNYGYTFGSGTRLTVV.

Ten or more counts support this clonotype. The rearrangement links TRBV29-1 to TRBJ1-2, with 7 bases identical to TRBD1. This CDR3 contains 14 residues. In germline, CDR1 is SQVTM, CDR2 ANQGSEA. Losses at the gene ends were 1 base for V and 9 bases for J; bases not matched to a gene: 11. CDR3 loop: CSVEGLRGGESYTF. In DNA form, the CDR3 reads TGCAGCGTTGAAGGGTTGAGAGGGGGCGAAAGCTACACCTTC.

The rearrangement joins TRBV28 to TRBJ1-3; D remains ambiguous. Trimming stripped 3 bases from V and 4 bases from J, with 7 bases between. Germline V lookup: CDR1 MDHEN, CDR2 SYDVKM. The CDR3 is 13 amino acids. Written as DNA, the CDR3 is TGTGCCAGCAGTTTCTACACGGGAAACACCATATATTTT. Translated: CASSFYTGNTIYF. Supplemented by reference TRBV28 and TRBJ1-3, the full variable domain reads DVKVTQSSRYLVKRTGEKVFLECVQDMDHENMFWYRQDPGLGLRLIYFSYDVKMKEKGDIPEGYSVSREKKERFSLILESASTNQTSMYLCASSFYTGNTIYFGEGSWLTVV.

In this sample, this clonotype turned up a few times. CDR3 DNA: TGTGCCAGCAGCCCCGGGTGGGTATCCTACGAGCAGTACTTC. Translating gives CASSPGWVSYEQYF. The chain uses TRBV7-2 and TRBJ2-7, with no clear D. Germline V gene lookup returns CDR1 SGHTA and CDR2 FQGNSA. CDR3 length: 14 amino acids. Trimming cost V 5 bases and J 1 base, with 12 bases left between them.

This clonotype was counted only a few times. The chain recombines TRBV18 with TRBJ2-7, with 7 bases lining up with TRBD1. The CDR3 has 14 residues. Germline lookup yields CDR1 KGHSH and CDR2 LQKENI. V lost 4 bases and J lost 1; bases outside the gene matches: 4. CDR3 sequence: CASSQGTASYEQYV. In DNA, the CDR3 is TGTGCCAGCTCACAGGGGACAGCTTCCTACGAGCAGTACGTC.

The gene calls are TRBV24-1 and TRBJ2-1; 7 bases are a match to TRBD2. CDR1 and CDR2 (germline): KGHDR, SFDVKD. The V and J ends lost 4 bases and 9 bases, in that order; junction bases with no gene match: 5. CDR3 length equals 13 residues. In nucleotides, the CDR3 is TGTGCCACCAGTGACACCCAGCGGGGTGAGCAGTTCTTC. It encodes CATSDTQRGEQFF.

This clonotype occurred a few times. At one boundary the junction diverges from the germline segment, which might be a read error. The V gene is TRBV29-1, the J gene TRBJ2-7, with a tentative D call TRBD2 (5 bases). Germline CDR1 SQVTM, CDR2 ANQGSEA. The CDR3 totals 13 residues. CDR3 sequence reads: CGVRTGNSYEQYF. The CDR3 DNA reads as TGCGGCGTGCGGACGGGGAACTCCTACGAGCAGTACTTC.

This clonotype was observed a handful of times. This sequence joins TRBV7-3 and TRBJ2-3; D possibly matches TRBD1 or TRBD2 (5 bases each). V was cut by 5 bases and J by 5 bases, with 17 bases left in between. The CDR3 totals 15 residues. CDR1 and CDR2 (germline): SGHTA, FQGTGA. CDR3 DNA: TGTGCCAGCAGCGTAGGGACGCGACCGGGAGATACGCAGTATTTT. The encoded protein is CASSVGTRPGDTQYF.

V gene TRBV15 combines with J gene TRBJ2-3, with 8 bases lining up with TRBD2. The CDR3 sequence is 16 residues long. Germline CDR1 reads LNHNV; CDR2 reads YYDKDF (reference sequence). The V gene end was trimmed by 1 base and the J gene end by 9 bases; junction bases not matched to a gene: 12. The CDR3, as DNA: TGTGCCACCAGCAGAGGAGCGGGGGCCGGCGGCGGGACGCAGTATTTT. It is translated as CATSRGAGAGGGTQYF.

This clonotype was counted at least ten times. The J gene is TRBJ2-4, the V gene TRBV2, with D possibly being TRBD2 (6 bases). Germline CDR1 reads SNHLY; CDR2 reads FYNNEI. V lost 7 bases and J 0 bases, leaving 22 bases between the germline ends. This CDR3 is built from 18 residues. CDR3 bases: TGTGCCAGCACTCCACGTGTTCCCGGGAGACTAGCCAAAAACATTCAGTACTTC. This sequence encodes CASTPRVPGRLAKNIQYF. Full variable domain (outside the CDR3, taken from reference TRBV2 and TRBJ2-4): EPEVTQTPSHQVTQMGQEVILRCVPISNHLYFYWYRQILGQKVEFLVSFYNNEISEKSEIFDDQFSVERPDGSNFTLKIRSTKLEDSAMYFCASTPRVPGRLAKNIQYFGAGTRLSVL.

This clonotype came up a few times. The genes are TRBV28 and TRBJ2-1; D might be TRBD1 or TRBD2, each matching 5 bases. V gave up 5 bases and J gave up 3 bases, with 17 bases separating them. Germline CDR1 MDHEN, CDR2 SYDVKM. The length of the CDR3 is 16 residues. As DNA, the CDR3 is TGTGCCAGCAGTCAGTCCGGGACCCAGTTCTACAATGAGCAGTTCTTC. It translates to CASSQSGTQFYNEQFF.

The rearrangement uses TRBV6-2 or TRBV6-3 and TRBJ1-5, with TRBD1 identical over 9 bases. V dropped 6 bases and J dropped 7; count of bases not matched to a gene: 7. The CDR3 extends over 14 amino acids. In germline, CDR1 is MNHEY, CDR2 SVGEGT. CDR3 amino acids: CASRGTGNSQPQHF. Written as DNA, the CDR3 is TGTGCCAGCAGAGGGACAGGGAATAGCCAGCCCCAGCATTTT.

This clonotype was observed a few times. The chain uses TRBV5-1 and TRBJ2-6; 8 bases line up with TRBD1. V shed 3 bases, J shed 2 bases, and the junction held 4 bases outside the gene matches. This CDR3 comprises 16 residues. Per germline, CDR1 SGHRS and CDR2 YFSETQ. The CDR3 DNA reads as TGCGCCAGCAGCTATACAGGGGGAGCTGGGGCCAACGTCCTGACTTTC. As protein: CASSYTGGAGANVLTF.

The CDR3 sequence: CASSGGLASGELFF. The DNA for the CDR3 is TGCGCCAGCAGCGGGGGGCTAGCCTCCGGGGAGCTGTTTTTT. The chain is built from TRBV5-1 and TRBJ2-2, with D perhaps assigned TRBD1 or TRBD2 (6 bases each). V shed 4 bases and J shed 6 bases, with 13 bases lying between them. The CDR3 totals 14 residues. Germline V lookup: CDR1 SGHRS, CDR2 YFSETQ.

The J gene is TRBJ2-5, the V gene TRBV6-5; D is ambiguous. From germline, CDR1 is MNHEY and CDR2 SVGAGI. The CDR3 is made up of 11 amino acids. V shed 6 bases and J shed 9 bases, with 11 bases lying between them. The CDR3 bases are TGTGCCAGCAGCTACGACGGTGCCCAGTACTTC. As protein: CASSYDGAQYF.

The chain is built from TRBV4-3 and TRBJ2-1; D remains unclear. Per germline, CDR1 LGHNA and CDR2 YSLEER. Trimming removed 4 bases from V and 4 bases from J, with 8 bases in between. CDR3 length: 13 residues. The CDR3, as DNA: TGCGCCAGCAGCCGAGAAGGGTACAATGAGCAGTTCTTC. Translated: CASSREGYNEQFF.

This clonotype was found many times. The chain joins TRBV5-1 to TRBJ2-2, with 10 bases matching TRBD1. Losses at the gene ends were 3 bases for V and 6 bases for J; bases not matched to a gene: 5. Germline CDR1 reads SGHRS; CDR2 reads YFSETQ. The CDR3 runs to 15 residues. CDR3: CASSYGQGVAGELFF. CDR3 nucleotides: TGCGCCAGCAGCTATGGACAGGGGGTCGCCGGGGAGCTGTTTTTT.

Ten or more counts support this clonotype. The chain couples TRBV5-1 to TRBJ2-7; TRBD2 matches at 9 bases. The V gene end was trimmed by 5 bases and the J gene end by 5 bases; junction bases not matched to a gene: 8. This CDR3 spans 14 amino acids. Germline CDR1 reads SGHRS; CDR2 reads YFSETQ. CDR3 residues: CASRQRGVNNEQYV. The CDR3 DNA reads TGCGCCAGCAGGCAGCGGGGGGTAAACAACGAGCAGTACGTC.

V is TRBV12-3 or TRBV12-4 and J is TRBJ1-4; D might be TRBD1 (6 bases). Deletions cut 4 bases from V and 6 bases from J, with 18 bases between. The CDR3 extends over 16 amino acids. CDR3: CASSSGGGAGYEKLFF. Written as DNA, the CDR3 is TGTGCCAGCAGTTCTGGGGGGGGGGCAGGATATGAAAAACTGTTTTTT.

This chain links TRBV19 with TRBJ1-2, with 7 bases lining up with TRBD1. The V gene end was trimmed by 5 bases and the J gene end by 10 bases; junction bases not matched to a gene: 7. The CDR3 loop spans 12 amino acids. CDR1 and CDR2 (germline): LNHDA, SQIVND (reference sequence). As DNA, the CDR3 is TGTGCCAGTAGTCCACGACAGGGCGTCTACACCTTC. Protein: CASSPRQGVYTF.